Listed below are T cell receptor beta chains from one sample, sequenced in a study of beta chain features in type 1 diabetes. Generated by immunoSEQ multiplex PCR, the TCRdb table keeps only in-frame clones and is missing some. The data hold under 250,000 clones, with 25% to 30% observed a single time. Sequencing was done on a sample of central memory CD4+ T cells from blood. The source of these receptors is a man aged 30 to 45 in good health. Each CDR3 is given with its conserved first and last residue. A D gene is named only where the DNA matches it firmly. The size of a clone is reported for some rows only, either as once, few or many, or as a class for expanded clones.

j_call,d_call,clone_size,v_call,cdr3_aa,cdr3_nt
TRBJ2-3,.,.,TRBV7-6,CASSSGLGPPGPDTQYF,TGTGCCAGCAGCTCAGGATTAGGTCCCCCCGGCCCAGATACGCAGTATTTT
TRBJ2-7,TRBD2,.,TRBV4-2,CASSQDSGTTYEQYF,TGTGCCAGCAGCCAAGATAGCGGGACCACCTACGAGCAGTACTTC
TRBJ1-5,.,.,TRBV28,CASSFYRTGHQPQHF,TGTGCCAGCAGTTTCTACCGAACAGGGCATCAGCCCCAGCATTTT
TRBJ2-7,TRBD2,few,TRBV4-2,CASSRLAGEGYEQYF,TGTGCCAGCAGCAGATTAGCGGGAGAGGGTTACGAGCAGTACTTC
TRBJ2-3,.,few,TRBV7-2,CASSTTQDTQYF,TGTGCCAGCAGCACGACTCAAGATACGCAGTATTTT
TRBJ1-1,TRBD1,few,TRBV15,CATSRSRDSMNTEAFF,TGTGCCACCAGCAGATCCCGGGACAGCATGAACACTGAAGCTTTCTTT
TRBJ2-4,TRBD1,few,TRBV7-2,CATQDRGAKNIQYF,TGTGCCACACAAGACAGGGGGGCCAAAAACATTCAGTACTTC
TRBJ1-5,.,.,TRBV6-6,CASSPGRFDQPQHF,TGTGCCAGCAGCCCCGGCAGGTTTGATCAGCCCCAGCATTTT
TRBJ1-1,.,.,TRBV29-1,CSVARATNTEAFF,TGCAGCGTTGCAAGAGCCACGAACACTGAAGCTTTCTTT
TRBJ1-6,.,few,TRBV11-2,CASSLDPNSPLHF,TGTGCCAGCAGCTTAGACCCGAATTCACCCCTCCACTTT
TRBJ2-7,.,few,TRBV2,CASTLQGPSSYEQYF,TGTGCCAGCACCCTTCAGGGGCCCAGCTCCTACGAGCAGTACTTC
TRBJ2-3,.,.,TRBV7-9,CASSLDAGPRRDTQYF,TGTGCCAGCAGCTTGGATGCGGGGCCCCGCCGAGATACGCAGTATTTT
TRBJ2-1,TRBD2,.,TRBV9,CASSPGLALPEQFF,TGTGCCAGCAGCCCGGGACTAGCCTTGCCCGAGCAGTTCTTC
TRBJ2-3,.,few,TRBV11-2,CASSLQPGSDTQYF,TGTGCCAGCAGCTTACAACCGGGCTCAGATACGCAGTATTTT
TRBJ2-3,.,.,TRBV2,CASRPFSGPRRDTQYF,TGTGCCAGCAGGCCCTTCTCCGGGCCTCGCCGGGATACGCAGTATTTT
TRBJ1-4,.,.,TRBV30,CAWSIYNEKLFF,TGTGCCTGGAGTATATACAATGAAAAACTGTTTTTT
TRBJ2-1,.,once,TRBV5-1,CASSLGSGQGNEQFF,TGCGCCAGCAGTTTGGGCAGCGGGCAAGGAAATGAGCAGTTCTTC
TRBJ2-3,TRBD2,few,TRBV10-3,CAVLAGGNQRDTQYF,TGTGCCGTACTAGCGGGAGGAAACCAACGAGATACGCAGTATTTT
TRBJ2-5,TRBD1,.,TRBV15,CATSWDRGETQYF,TGTGCCACCAGTTGGGACAGGGGCGAGACCCAGTACTTC
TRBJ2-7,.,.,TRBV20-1,CSARAGAEQYF,TGCAGTGCTAGAGCAGGGGCCGAGCAGTACTTC
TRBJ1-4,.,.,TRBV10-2,CASSGGEGGEKLFF,TGCGCCAGCAGTGGAGGAGAGGGTGGAGAAAAACTGTTTTTT
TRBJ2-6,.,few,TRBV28,CASSLSGRGFSGANVLTF,TGTGCCAGCAGTTTATCGGGACGTGGTTTCTCTGGGGCCAACGTCCTGACTTTC